The T cell receptor beta chain described here comes from a study of identical twins. Remarks on this clonotype: Its target is unknown.

Template switching (which added a universal primer site) was used, and cDNA carried unique molecular identifiers. MiXCR, applied by TCRdb to the 5' RACE reads, yields one record per CDR3 protein. The table includes 350,000 to 450,000 distinct CDR3 sequences, approximately 17% detected once. Study conclusions and caveats: Within twin pairs, the out-of-frame alpha sequences they shared showed excess low generation probability. There is a chance that invariant MAIT and iNKT cells partially muddied zero-insertion analyses.

Germline loops: CDR1 MDHEN, CDR2 SYDVKM. The CDR3 is made up of 15 amino acids. Trimming shortened V by 7 bases and J by 13 bases, and 23 bases separated the two germline ends. This clonotype originated in a man in his forties or fifties in good health. The sequenced sample consisted of naive T cells sorted from blood. This chain connects TRBV28 to TRBJ1-6; D remains unclear. The CDR3 loop is CASILSAEGRGPLHF. Here the CDR3 DNA reads TGTGCCAGCATCCTCTCGGCCGAGGGTCGTGGGCCCCTCCACTTT.